The following is a T cell receptor beta chain sequence with its context. Antigen: not known. Attachment of unique molecular identifiers was made to individual cDNA molecules. From the 5' RACE reads, TCRdb called clonotypes with MiXCR, one entry per CDR3 protein. The sample consists of 55,000 to 70,000 distinct CDR3 sequences, around 5.2% of them appearing once. Trimming removed 3 bases from V and 1 base from J; junction bases left unmatched: 8. From germline, CDR1 is MNHNS and CDR2 SASEGT. This CDR3 contains 16 residues. The sample comes from a study of early T cells in non-severe SARS-CoV-2 infection. Study details: The study sequenced bulk RNA from unsorted whole blood, with chains unpaired.

General study findings and limits: Matching with VDJdb favored anti-spike CD8 responses (missing private and CD4 specificities).

The sequencing sample was made of whole blood. The sequence came from an adult who was a healthcare worker with PCR-confirmed SARS-CoV-2 infection or an uninfected control (not recorded which). The chain carries TRBV6-1 and TRBJ2-7; 8 bases are a match to TRBD1. The CDR3 DNA reads TGTGCCAGCAGTGACCGCGGACAGGGATCATCCTACGAGCAGTACTTC. It codes for CASSDRGQGSSYEQYF.